This TCR beta chain came from a study of cytomegalovirus exposure and HLA in healthy donors. Study-level points and caveats: 87-base-pair reads could not separate some V segments, including TRBV6-2 and TRBV6-3. Previous analysis showed most TCR beta V segments were productive about 87% or about 30% of the time. Later on, a genetic analysis was performed. It linked a missense variant in DCLRE1C with V- and J-gene trimming of TCR beta.

A remark on this clone: Its antigen is unidentified.

Primers: 60 Vbeta forward and 13 Jbeta reverse. Assay: immunoSEQ multiplex PCR; the TCRdb copy retains only in-frame clones and omits some. The table lists 85,000 to 95,000 clones, approximately 74% of them singletons, with 20% to 25% in the top ten. This CDR3 has 16 residues. V gave up 10 bases and J gave up 3 bases; unmatched junction bases: 17. Germline CDR1 SNHLY, CDR2 FYNNEI. V and J are TRBV2 and TRBJ2-7, with 8 bases that match TRBD1. The sequence came from a man between 25 and 39 years old in good health and CMV-seropositive. The sample comprised PBMCs. The DNA of the CDR3 is TGTGCCACAGGTATGGGGCAGGGGGCCGCATACTACGAGCAGTACTTC. This codes for CATGMGQGAAYYEQYF.